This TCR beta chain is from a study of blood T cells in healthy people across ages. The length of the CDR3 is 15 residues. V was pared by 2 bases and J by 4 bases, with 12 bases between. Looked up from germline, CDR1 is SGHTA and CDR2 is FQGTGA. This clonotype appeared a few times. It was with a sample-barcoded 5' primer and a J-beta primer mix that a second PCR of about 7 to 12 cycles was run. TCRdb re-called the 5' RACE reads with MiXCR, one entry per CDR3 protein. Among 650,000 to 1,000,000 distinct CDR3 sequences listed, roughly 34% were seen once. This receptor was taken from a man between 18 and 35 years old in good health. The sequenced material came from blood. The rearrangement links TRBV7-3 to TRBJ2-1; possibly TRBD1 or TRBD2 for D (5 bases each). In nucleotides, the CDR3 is TGTGCCAGCAGCTTAGGGGGACGAAATTACAATGAGCAGTTCTTC. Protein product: CASSLGGRNYNEQFF. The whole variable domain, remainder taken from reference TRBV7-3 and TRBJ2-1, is GAGVSQTPSNKVTEKGKYVELRCDPISGHTALYWYRQSLGQGPEFLIYFQGTGAADDSGLPNDRFFAVRPEGSVSTLKIQRTERGDSAVYLCASSLGGRNYNEQFFGPGTRLTVL.